These 32 T cell receptor beta chains were all obtained from the same sample, sequenced in a study of regulatory T cells in long-lasting Graves disease. Noted time point: newly diagnosed GD, antithyroid drugs for less than 3 months. From PBMCs, RNA was extracted and then used to make the TCR library. Sequencing libraries for TCR beta were prepared with iRepertoire HTBI primers and Arm-PCR of CDR3 regions. Each CDR3 protein gets one entry after TCRdb re-called the multiplex PCR reads with MiXCR. The sample carries 350,000 to 550,000 distinct CDR3 sequences, approximately 15% recorded once. Another study also made use of these data, one on T cells in Graves' hyperthyroidism and ophthalmopathy.

The sample in question was peripheral blood mononuclear cells (PBMCs), obtained at new diagnosis, from a patient treated with antithyroid drugs. All receptors come from a woman between 50 and 59 years old with Graves disease.

This clonotype came up many times. At one of its ends the junction is not consistent with the germline gene, which may arise from a read error. The V and J genes are TRBV3-1 and TRBJ2-7, with 7 bases aligning to TRBD2. There are 12 residues in the CDR3. Germline V lookup: CDR1 LGHDT, CDR2 YNNKEL (reference sequence). The CDR3 nucleotides are TGTGCCAGCAGCCAAAGTGAAGGGACTACACACTTC. Amino acids: CASSQSEGTTHF.

This clonotype appeared many times. V gene TRBV29-1 combines with J gene TRBJ1-2; no clear D. Germline V gene data show CDR1 as SQVTM and CDR2 as ANQGSEA. This CDR3 has 12 residues. Trimming took 2 bases from V and 5 from J, leaving 9 bases between them. CDR3 sequence (DNA): TGCAGCGTTGAATCAGGAGGGTATGGCTACACCTTC. Its protein is CSVESGGYGYTF.

This clonotype showed up many times. This chain joins TRBV10-3 and TRBJ2-5; TRBD1 aligns across 9 bases. J lost 2 bases, V lost 9 bases, and 7 bases had no gene match. The CDR3 loop spans 14 amino acids. Germline CDR1 reads ENHRY; CDR2 reads SYGVKD. The CDR3 region has the DNA TGTGCCATTCGGGACAGGGTTTCACAAGAGACCCAGTACTTC. Its protein product is CAIRDRVSQETQYF.

This clonotype was detected a few times. The chain carries TRBV5-6 and TRBJ2-7; TRBD1 or TRBD2 may be the D gene (6 bases each). Trimming pared 4 bases from V and 1 base from J, leaving 12 bases between. Per germline, CDR1 SGHDT and CDR2 YYEEEE. The CDR3 extends over 14 amino acids. In DNA, the CDR3 is TGTGCCAGCAGCCTTGGGGGGCTTTCCTACGAGCAGTACTTC. Translating gives CASSLGGLSYEQYF.

In its sample, this clonotype was seen many times. This rearrangement joins TRBV12-3 or TRBV12-4 to TRBJ1-2; no clear D gene. Trimming removed 4 bases from V and 5 bases from J, with 11 bases in between. The CDR3 has 13 amino acids. DNA for the CDR3: TGTGCCAGCAGTTCGGACGGGGATTATGGCTACACCTTC. Its protein is CASSSDGDYGYTF.

The chain uses TRBV10-1 and TRBJ2-3; D remains unclear. This CDR3 spans 18 amino acids. From germline, CDR1 is WNHNN and CDR2 SYGVQD (reference sequence). With 9 bases removed from V and 3 bases from J, the gap between germline ends came to 28 bases. CDR3 sequence (DNA): TGCGCCAGAAACCTAACTATCCCAACTCTTTACTCGACAGATACGCAGTATTTT. Protein sequence: CARNLTIPTLYSTDTQYF.

In this sample, this clonotype turned up a few times. V is TRBV4-1 and J is TRBJ2-2; a possible D gene is TRBD2 (6 bases). Germline V gene data show CDR1 as MGHRA and CDR2 as YSYEKL. Trimming pared 0 bases from V and 3 bases from J, leaving 11 bases between. The CDR3 totals 16 residues. CDR3 loop: CASSQEGAGHTGELFF. In DNA form, the CDR3 reads TGCGCCAGCAGCCAAGAGGGAGCGGGTCACACCGGGGAGCTGTTTTTT.

This clonotype was picked up many times. DNA for the CDR3: TGTGCCAGCAGCCCCTACTGGCGGGAGCCCTACGAGCAGTACTTC. Translating gives CASSPYWREPYEQYF. V is TRBV7-2 and J is TRBJ2-7, with 7 bases matching TRBD2. The CDR3 covers 15 residues. Trimming at V came to 5 bases and at J to 2 bases, leaving 9 bases not matched to a gene. Looked up from germline, CDR1 is SGHTA and CDR2 is FQGNSA.

Comment on this clonotype: A much larger clone differs by one base, so this may be a read error. J is TRBJ1-4 and V is TRBV15; D not resolved. Per the germline V gene, CDR1 is LNHNV and CDR2 is YYDKDF (reference sequence). The CDR3 has 16 residues. DNA for the CDR3: TGTGCCACCAGCAGAGGGAGAGAGCAGACTAATGAAAAACTGTATTTT. Protein: CATSRGREQTNEKLYF. The full variable domain, in which reference TRBV15 and TRBJ1-4 provide the parts outside the CDR3, is DAMVIQNPRYQVTQFGKPVTLSCSQTLNHNVMYWYQQKSSQAPKLLFHYYDKDFNNEADTPDNFQSRRPNTSFCFLDIRSPGLGDTAMYLCATSRGREQTNEKLYFGSGTQLSVL.

Only a few counts were recorded for this clonotype. The rearrangement uses TRBV6-2 or TRBV6-3 and TRBJ2-4; D gene uncertain. The V gene lost 2 bases and the J gene lost 7 bases, with 6 bases spanning the gap. This CDR3 comprises 12 residues. Germline V lookup: CDR1 MNHEY, CDR2 SVGEGT. CDR3 amino acids: CASSYGENIQYF. The CDR3 DNA is TGTGCCAGCAGTTACGGAGAGAACATTCAGTACTTC.

This clonotype was recorded a few times. A much larger clone differs from this one at a single base, so this may be a read error. The rearrangement uses TRBV12-3 or TRBV12-4 and TRBJ1-1; a weak D match, TRBD1 (6 bases). The CDR3 consists of 14 residues. The CDR3 coding sequence is TGTGCCAGCACGGTCTGGGGGGCGAACATTGAAGCTTTCTTT. It is translated as CASTVWGANIEAFF.

This clonotype has a handful of counts. The V and J genes are TRBV30 and TRBJ1-5; D possibly corresponds to TRBD1 (5 bases). Germline V gene data show CDR1 as GTSNPN and CDR2 as SVGIG (reference sequence). V lost 3 bases and J 7 bases, leaving 13 bases between the germline ends. The CDR3 length is 13 residues. The chain's CDR3 is CAWRGGSGQPQHF. The CDR3 nucleotides read TGTGCCTGGAGGGGGGGGAGTGGCCAGCCCCAGCATTTT.

The chain employs TRBV2 and TRBJ2-2; TRBD1 is a possible D gene (6 bases). This CDR3 has 16 residues. V was trimmed by 2 bases and J by 0 bases, leaving 10 bases between them. Germline V gives CDR1 SNHLY, CDR2 FYNNEI. The CDR3: CASSEPPGANTGELFF. CDR3 nucleotide sequence: TGTGCCAGCAGTGAACCCCCAGGGGCGAACACCGGGGAGCTGTTTTTT. The whole variable domain, filled in from reference TRBV2 and TRBJ2-2, reads EPEVTQTPSHQVTQMGQEVILRCVPISNHLYFYWYRQILGQKVEFLVSFYNNEISEKSEIFDDQFSVERPDGSNFTLKIRSTKLEDSAMYFCASSEPPGANTGELFFGEGSRLTVL.

CDR3 sequence (DNA): TGTGCCAGTAGTATCCAGGGACTAGCGGAGTTCTCTGGGGCCAACGTCCTGACTTTC. It specifies CASSIQGLAEFSGANVLTF. The chain combines TRBV19 with TRBJ2-6, with 11 positions matching TRBD2. Germline CDR1 LNHDA, CDR2 SQIVND (reference sequence). Germline trimming cut 3 bases from V and 0 bases from J; bases unmatched to any gene: 7. The CDR3 contains 19 residues.

This clonotype was seen at least ten times. This rearrangement joins TRBV3-1 to TRBJ2-5; D gene ambiguous. The ends were cut back, 1 base at V and 7 bases at J, with 13 bases in the middle. CDR3 length: 14 amino acids. Germline-derived CDR1 and CDR2 are LGHDT and YNNKEL (reference sequence). Here the CDR3 reads CASSQGGPLGTQYF. CDR3 DNA: TGTGCCAGCAGCCAAGGTGGGCCCCTCGGGACCCAGTACTTC.

This chain links TRBV7-9 with TRBJ1-1; 7 bases map to TRBD1. This CDR3 comprises 16 residues. The V gene end was trimmed by 5 bases and the J gene end by 0 bases; junction bases not matched to a gene: 9. Germline-derived CDR1 and CDR2 are SEHNR and FQNEAQ (reference sequence). CDR3 protein: CASSQYRGALNTEAFF. The CDR3 DNA sequence: TGTGCCAGCAGCCAATACAGGGGTGCCTTGAACACTGAAGCTTTCTTT.

Concerning this clonotype itself: It may be a read error: a sequence one base away is much more abundant. The chain uses TRBV3-1 and TRBJ1-1; D call uncertain. CDR3 length: 14 amino acids. Germline V gene data show CDR1 as LGHDT and CDR2 as YNNKEL (reference sequence). The CDR3 here is CASGHQVVRTEAFF. CDR3 bases: TGTGCCAGCGGCCACCAAGTAGTTAGAACTGAAGCTTTCTTT.

This clonotype was seen a few times. The chain combines TRBV6-1 with TRBJ2-1; 9 bases are a match to TRBD2. With V trimmed by 7 bases and J by 6 bases, 7 bases remained unmatched. The CDR3 length is 14 residues. Germline CDR1 reads MNHNS; CDR2 reads SASEGT. CDR3 region: CASTEAGGANEQFF. In DNA, the CDR3 is TGTGCCAGCACGGAAGCGGGAGGAGCCAATGAGCAGTTCTTC.

In DNA, the CDR3 is TGTGCCAGCAGCCATTCACCGGGACAGGGGCACGAGACCCAGTACTTC. Translation gives CASSHSPGQGHETQYF. J is TRBJ2-5 and V is TRBV11-3; 10 nucleotides align to TRBD1. J lost 5 bases, V lost 5 bases, and 11 bases had no gene match. CDR1 is SGHNT and CDR2 is YENEEA in the germline V gene. The CDR3 has 16 residues.

This clonotype was seen repeatedly, ten times or more. J is TRBJ2-7 and V is TRBV11-2, with 8 bases matching TRBD2. CDR1 and CDR2 from the germline V gene are SGHAT and FQNNGV. With V trimmed by 5 bases and J by 0 bases, 9 bases remained unmatched. The length of the CDR3 is 16 residues. CDR3 DNA sequence: TGTGCCAGCAGCACCGAGGACAGCGGGAGCTCCTACGAGCAGTACTTC. The encoded protein is CASSTEDSGSSYEQYF.

The sample holds a few counts of this clonotype. This chain connects TRBV29-1 to TRBJ1-1; tentatively, D is TRBD1 (6 bases). The germline V gene has CDR1 SQVTM and CDR2 ANQGSEA. Trimming pared 1 base from V and 5 bases from J, leaving 11 bases between. CDR3 size: 13 residues. CDR3: CSVEAQGWTEAFF. The CDR3 region has the DNA TGCAGCGTTGAAGCACAGGGTTGGACTGAAGCTTTCTTT.

The chain uses TRBV14 and TRBJ2-7, with 13 positions matching TRBD2. Germline CDR1 SGHDN, CDR2 FVKESK. Trimming took 4 bases from V and 4 from J; bases not matched to a gene: 10. There are 17 residues in the CDR3. In DNA form, the CDR3 reads TGTGCCAGCAGCCCAGGACTAGCGGGAGACATTATTTACGAGCAGTACTTC. Amino acid sequence: CASSPGLAGDIIYEQYF. Full variable domain (remainder filled in from reference TRBV14 and TRBJ2-7): EAGVTQFPSHSVIEKGQTVTLRCDPISGHDNLYWYRRVMGKEIKFLLHFVKESKQDESGMPNNRFLAERTGGTYSTLKVQPAELEDSGVYFCASSPGLAGDIIYEQYFGPGTRLTVT.

This clonotype was found many times. The J gene is TRBJ2-3, the V gene TRBV12-3 or TRBV12-4, with TRBD2 identical over 7 bases. This CDR3 is built from 14 residues. With V trimmed by 4 bases and J by 0 bases, 1 base remained unmatched. The CDR3 bases are TGTGCCAGCAGTTCAGCGGGAAGCACAGATACGCAGTATTTT. Its protein is CASSSAGSTDTQYF.

This clonotype was counted between two and nine times. The CDR3 DNA follows: TGCGCCAGCAGCGCGACAGGGAACTATGGCTACACCTTC. This translates into CASSATGNYGYTF. The rearrangement links TRBV5-1 to TRBJ1-2, with TRBD1 matching over 7 bases. This CDR3 has 13 amino acids. After removal of 4 bases from V and 2 bases from J, the junction contained 2 bases not matched to a gene. Germline V CDR1 and CDR2: SGHRS, YFSETQ.

This clonotype was counted only a few times. The chain has TRBV7-2 and TRBJ1-1, with D maybe TRBD1 (5 bases). CDR1 and CDR2 from the germline V gene are SGHTA and FQGNSA. V was clipped by 4 bases and J by 1 base, with 13 bases between them. The CDR3 runs to 15 residues. The CDR3 region is CASSSRQNPNTEAFF. The DNA for the CDR3 is TGTGCCAGCAGCTCCCGACAGAATCCGAACACTGAAGCTTTCTTT.

There are many counts of this clonotype. The genes are TRBV28 and TRBJ2-7; D may be TRBD1 (5 bases). The CDR3 has 14 residues. V was clipped by 8 bases and J by 3 bases, with 17 bases between them. Per the germline V gene, CDR1 is MDHEN and CDR2 is SYDVKM. The CDR3 reads CASASVGQDYEQYF. The CDR3 DNA reads as TGTGCCAGCGCGTCAGTCGGACAAGACTACGAGCAGTACTTC.

This clonotype was detected a few times. The CDR3: CASSPVTGNGYTF. Written as DNA, the CDR3 is TGTGCCAGCAGCCCCGTGACAGGGAATGGCTACACCTTC. V gene TRBV27 combines with J gene TRBJ1-2; the match to TRBD1 covers 7 bases. V dropped 6 bases and J dropped 6; count of bases not matched to a gene: 7. The CDR3 is made up of 13 amino acids. Germline V CDR1 and CDR2: MNHEY, SMNVEV (reference sequence).

This clonotype was detected a few times. V and J are TRBV6-6 and TRBJ1-1; the D gene is possibly TRBD1 (6 bases). The CDR3 runs to 21 residues. The V end was cut by 0 bases, the J end by 1 base, with 27 bases between. Germline V gene lookup returns CDR1 MNHNY and CDR2 SVGAGI (reference sequence). CDR3 nucleotides: TGTGCCAGCAGTTACTCGACCCCTCGACTGGGGGCGCCCCGATCGAACACTGAAGCTTTCTTT. Its translation: CASSYSTPRLGAPRSNTEAFF.

This clonotype was seen a handful of times. J is TRBJ2-7 and V is TRBV20-1, with TRBD2 as a possible D gene (6 bases). This CDR3 spans 15 amino acids. Germline CDR1 is DFQATT and CDR2 is SNEGSKA (reference sequence). Trimming left V 5 bases short and J 2 bases short, with 19 bases between. CDR3 in DNA: TGCAGTGCTCCGGGGGTGAGGGAGGTACCCTACGAGCAGTACTTC. Protein product: CSAPGVREVPYEQYF.

V usage is TRBV28 and J usage is TRBJ2-5; weak D call: TRBD2 (7 bases). Germline CDR1 reads MDHEN; CDR2 reads SYDVKM. The CDR3 length is 14 residues. V lost 3 bases and J 7 bases, leaving 15 bases between the germline ends. The CDR3 protein is CASSLRSGGPTQYF. As DNA, the CDR3 is TGTGCCAGCAGTTTGCGATCGGGGGGCCCGACCCAGTACTTC.

The chain recombines TRBV27 with TRBJ1-1, with D perhaps matching TRBD1 (6 bases). Looked up from germline, CDR1 is MNHEY and CDR2 is SMNVEV (reference sequence). The V end lost 5 bases, the J end lost 3 bases, and 28 bases lay between the germline ends. This CDR3 has 19 amino acids. The CDR3 DNA follows: TGTGCCAGCAGTAAGGGGGGCGCGACAGTCGGTAGGCGTGACACTGAAGCTTTCTTT. Translation gives CASSKGGATVGRRDTEAFF.

This clonotype has only a few counts. The chain combines TRBV4-1 with TRBJ2-2; no reliable D call. This CDR3 is 15 amino acids long. CDR1 is MGHRA, CDR2 YSYEKL, per germline. The V end was cut by 1 base, the J end by 6 bases, with 12 bases between. The CDR3 here is CASSQVPVNAGELFF. In nucleotides, the CDR3 is TGCGCCAGCAGCCAAGTTCCCGTCAACGCCGGGGAGCTGTTTTTT.